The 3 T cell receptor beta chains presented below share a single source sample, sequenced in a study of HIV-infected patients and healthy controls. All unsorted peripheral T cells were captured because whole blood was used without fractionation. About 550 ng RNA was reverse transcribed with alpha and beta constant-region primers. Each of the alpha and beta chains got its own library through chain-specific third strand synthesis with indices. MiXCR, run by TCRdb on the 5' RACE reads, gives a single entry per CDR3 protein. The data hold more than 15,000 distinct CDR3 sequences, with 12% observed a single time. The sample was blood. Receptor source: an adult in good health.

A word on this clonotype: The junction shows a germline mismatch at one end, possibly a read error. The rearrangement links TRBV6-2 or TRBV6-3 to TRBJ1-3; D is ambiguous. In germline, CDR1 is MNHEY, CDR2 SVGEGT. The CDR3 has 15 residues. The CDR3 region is CASISDGSSGNTIYF. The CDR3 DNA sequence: TGTGCCAGCATATCGGACGGGAGCTCTGGTAACACCATATATTTT.

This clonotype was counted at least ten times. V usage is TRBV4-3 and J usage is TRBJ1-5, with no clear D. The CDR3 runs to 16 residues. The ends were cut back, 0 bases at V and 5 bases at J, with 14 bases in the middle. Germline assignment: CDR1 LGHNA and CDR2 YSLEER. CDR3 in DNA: TGCGCCAGCAGCCAAGATCGAAGGGCGGACTATCAGCCCCAGCATTTT. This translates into CASSQDRRADYQPQHF.

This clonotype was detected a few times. This CDR3 reads CASSRTSPNTGELFF. In DNA, the CDR3 is TGCGCCAGTTCAAGAACTAGCCCAAACACCGGGGAGCTGTTTTTT. The chain joins TRBV4-1 to TRBJ2-2; TRBD2 is a possible D gene (6 bases). CDR3 length: 15 amino acids. Germline CDR1 reads MGHRA; CDR2 reads YSYEKL. V was cut by 9 bases and J by 2 bases, with 16 bases left in between.